These T cell receptor beta chains were read from a single sample in a study of cytomegalovirus exposure and HLA in healthy donors. Sequencing was performed with immunoSEQ multiplex PCR; in TCRdb, only in-frame clones are kept and a portion is missing. The sample records approximately 120,000 clones, roughly 17% being singletons. Sequencing was done on a sample of PBMCs. These receptors were obtained from a female donor in good health and CMV-seropositive. The CDR3 runs from the conserved cysteine through the conserved F or W. The D gene is left open where the match is weak. Part of the rows lack a size; the others show once, few, many or a class for expanded clones.

NA	TRBV6-1	few	TRBJ2-2	CASSKGTSTGELFF	TGTGCCAGCAGCAAAGGGACATCTACCGGGGAGCTGTTTTTT
TRBD2	TRBV5-1	NA	TRBJ2-5	CASSRLAGGPVAETQYF	TGCGCCAGCAGCCGGCTAGCGGGGGGTCCTGTCGCGGAGACCCAGTACTTC
TRBD2	TRBV6-5	NA	TRBJ2-1	CASSPLAGHYNEQFF	TGTGCCAGCAGCCCTCTAGCGGGGCACTACAATGAGCAGTTCTTC
NA	TRBV6-1	few	TRBJ2-7	CASSEWGRGAYEQYF	TGTGCCAGCAGTGAATGGGGCAGGGGGGCCTACGAGCAGTACTTC
NA	TRBV4-2	few	TRBJ2-5	CASSQGPSAQYF	TGTGCCAGCAGCCAAGGACCGAGCGCCCAGTACTTC
NA	TRBV30	NA	TRBJ1-2	CAWSIPYRELLDGGYTF	TGTGCCTGGAGTATCCCATACAGGGAACTCCTTGATGGTGGCTACACCTTC
TRBD1	TRBV2	NA	TRBJ1-3	CASSGRLTGLGNTIYF	TGTGCCAGCAGTGGTCGATTGACAGGGCTTGGAAACACCATATATTTT
TRBD2	TRBV4-1	few	TRBJ2-7	CASSQSAGYPREQYF	TGCGCCAGCAGCCAATCAGCGGGGTACCCTAGAGAGCAGTACTTC
NA	TRBV4-1	NA	TRBJ1-1	CASTWRYSENTEAFF	TGCGCCAGCACCTGGAGGTACAGCGAGAACACTGAAGCTTTCTTT
TRBD1	TRBV2	few	TRBJ1-1	CASSEYRGNTEAFF	TGTGCCAGCAGTGAATACAGGGGAAACACTGAAGCTTTCTTT
NA	TRBV2	NA	TRBJ1-5	CASSAAGYSNQPQHF	TGTGCCAGCAGTGCGGCGGGGTATAGCAATCAGCCCCAGCATTTT
TRBD2	TRBV7-2	NA	TRBJ2-2	CASSLRLAGGPIGELFF	TGTGCCAGCAGCTTACGACTAGCGGGAGGGCCTATCGGGGAGCTGTTTTTT
TRBD2	TRBV7-2	few	TRBJ2-7	CASSFGKGLAGSYEQYF	TGTGCCAGCAGCTTTGGAAAAGGACTAGCGGGAAGCTACGAGCAGTACTTC
NA	TRBV15	NA	TRBJ1-5	CATSRRNQPQHF	TGTGCCACCAGCAGGAGGAATCAGCCCCAGCATTTT
TRBD2	TRBV6-6	few	TRBJ2-3	CASKPSGSSDTQYF	TGTGCCAGCAAGCCTAGCGGGAGCTCCGATACGCAGTATTTT
NA	TRBV4-2	NA	TRBJ2-7	CASSQGIQGHEQYF	TGTGCCAGCAGCCAGGGGATCCAGGGCCACGAGCAGTACTTC
NA	TRBV2	NA	TRBJ2-7	CASSDIGGEQYF	TGTGCCAGCAGTGACATCGGGGGAGAGCAGTACTTC
TRBD2	TRBV27	NA	TRBJ2-1	CASSHISGGYNEQFF	TGTGCCAGCAGTCACATTAGCGGGGGATACAATGAGCAGTTCTTC
NA	TRBV7-2	few	TRBJ2-4	CASSLPSSLAKNIQYF	TGTGCCAGCAGCTTACCCTCTAGCCTAGCCAAAAACATTCAGTACTTC
NA	TRBV28	few	TRBJ2-3	CASSPGGTDTQYF	TGTGCCAGCAGCCCGGGGGGCACAGATACGCAGTATTTT
TRBD1	TRBV6-1	few	TRBJ1-2	CASSEGTGTGYTF	TGTGCCAGCAGCGAGGGGACAGGGACGGGCTACACCTTC
NA	TRBV6-1	NA	TRBJ2-6	CASSEQTGANVLTF	TGTGCCAGCAGTGAACAAACTGGGGCCAACGTCCTGACTTTC
TRBD2	TRBV5-1	few	TRBJ2-2	CASSPGLAGEGELFF	TGCGCCAGCAGCCCAGGACTAGCGGGAGAAGGGGAGCTGTTTTTT
TRBD1	TRBV29-1	NA	TRBJ1-1	CSVDGTGGWPEAFF	TGCAGCGTGGACGGGACAGGGGGTTGGCCTGAAGCTTTCTTT
NA	TRBV28	few	TRBJ2-5	CASSGLEGVGTQYF	TGTGCCAGCAGCGGTCTCGAGGGCGTCGGGACCCAGTACTTC
NA	TRBV4-3	NA	TRBJ2-7	CASSQDRGDSYEQYF	TGCGCCAGCAGCCAAGACAGGGGCGATTCCTACGAGCAGTACTTC
TRBD1	TRBV6-5	NA	TRBJ2-7	CASSLGLTGTYEQYF	TGTGCCAGCAGCCTGGGCCTGACAGGGACCTACGAGCAGTACTTC
TRBD1	TRBV28	few	TRBJ2-5	CASSGFAGGYFKRTQYF	TGTGCCAGCAGTGGGTTTGCAGGGGGATATTTCAAGCGGACCCAGTACTTC